A single sample gave rise to the 21 T cell receptor beta chains below, sequenced in a study of cytomegalovirus exposure and HLA in healthy donors (dated by TCRdb to the late 2010s). The library was prepared using the immunoSEQ multiplex PCR assay. What TCRdb holds here is the immuneACCESS table cut down to in-frame rearrangements. Part of the clones is not present; checked against another copy, under half of the missing clones reflect an unresolved V gene, and the others are unexplained. In all, the sample holds under 250,000 clones, and 75% to 95% of those were seen once. The biggest ten clones account for around 1.1% of the sample. The material sequenced was PBMCs. These receptors originate from a woman aged 18-29 years in good health and CMV-seronegative.

The chain recombines TRBV2 with TRBJ2-7; 11 bases line up with TRBD2. Trimming took 7 bases from V and 2 from J; bases not matched to a gene: 7. CDR3 length equals 15 residues. The germline V gene has CDR1 SNHLY and CDR2 FYNNEI. The CDR3 DNA reads as TGTGCCAGCACGACACTAGCGGGAGTTACCTACGAGCAGTACTTC. This translates into CASTTLAGVTYEQYF.

This clone was seen a single time. The genes are TRBV5-4 and TRBJ2-1, with 11 bases fitting TRBD1. CDR1 is SGHNT, CDR2 YYREEE, per germline (reference sequence). The V and J ends lost 4 bases and 6 bases, in that order; junction bases with no gene match: 6. This CDR3 region has 15 residues. The CDR3 is CASSMGQGDSNEQFF. The DNA of the CDR3 is TGTGCCAGCAGCATGGGACAGGGGGATAGCAATGAGCAGTTCTTC.

V and J are TRBV6-1 and TRBJ1-5, with 8 bases aligning to TRBD1. The V gene end was trimmed by 2 bases and the J gene end by 7 bases; junction bases not matched to a gene: 7. This CDR3 spans 15 amino acids. Germline V lookup: CDR1 MNHNS, CDR2 SASEGT. In DNA, the CDR3 is TGTGCCAGCAGTGAACCCGGGACAGGTGGGCAGCCCCAGCATTTT. Protein product: CASSEPGTGGQPQHF.

This sequence joins TRBV4-1 and TRBJ1-5, with D unresolved. CDR1 is MGHRA, CDR2 YSYEKL, per germline. The ends were cut back, 2 bases at V and 1 base at J, with 6 bases in the middle. The CDR3 sequence is 14 residues long. The CDR3 nucleotides are TGCGCCAGCAGCCAAATCGTGAGCAATCAGCCCCAGCATTTT. Protein sequence: CASSQIVSNQPQHF.

The CDR3, as DNA: TGTGCCATCAGTGATTCGGACAGGGCCTCCTATGGCTACACCTTC. It encodes CAISDSDRASYGYTF. The chain joins TRBV10-3 to TRBJ1-2; 8 nucleotides line up with TRBD1. The trim removed 3 bases at V and 4 bases at J, leaving 7 bases unmatched. The CDR3 length is 15 residues. In germline, CDR1 is ENHRY, CDR2 SYGVKD.

This clone was seen a single time. The V call is TRBV6-1, the J call TRBJ1-5; D is perhaps TRBD1 (6 bases). V was pared by 9 bases and J by 0 bases, with 12 bases between. This CDR3 contains 14 residues. Germline-derived CDR1 and CDR2 are MNHNS and SASEGT. The CDR3, as DNA: TGTGCCAGTGAGATGGACAGTAGCAATCAGCCCCAGCATTTT. This encodes CASEMDSSNQPQHF.

The V gene is TRBV16, the J gene TRBJ1-1, with D unresolved. Germline values: CDR1 KGHSY, CDR2 FQNENV. Deletions cut 3 bases from V and 0 bases from J, with 8 bases between. This CDR3 has 14 amino acids. The CDR3 here is CASSHHPMNTEAFF. CDR3 DNA: TGTGCCAGCAGCCACCACCCTATGAACACTGAAGCTTTCTTT.

The CDR3 is CASSLGRDSNEKLFF. CDR3 nucleotide sequence: TGCGCCAGCAGCCTAGGCCGGGACAGTAATGAAAAACTGTTTTTT. This sequence joins TRBV5-1 and TRBJ1-4; 7 nucleotides agree with TRBD1. This CDR3 has 15 amino acids. The trim removed 4 bases at V and 4 bases at J, leaving 7 bases unmatched. Per the germline V gene, CDR1 is SGHRS and CDR2 is YFSETQ.

The CDR3 DNA sequence: TGTGCCAGCAGCCCTTCAGGGGGTACGTTTTCTGACTATGGCTACACCTTC. This encodes CASSPSGGTFSDYGYTF. The chain is built from TRBV7-9 and TRBJ1-2; 7 bases are a match to TRBD1. V trimming: 5 bases; J trimming: 3 bases; junction bases outside the gene matches: 15. Germline V gene data show CDR1 as SEHNR and CDR2 as FQNEAQ (reference sequence). This CDR3 has 17 amino acids.

This clone was observed a few times. The chain is built from TRBV7-9 and TRBJ2-7; 9 nucleotides agree with TRBD2. The CDR3 length is 14 residues. The V gene's germline CDR1 is SEHNR and CDR2 FQNEAQ (reference sequence). The V segment lost 5 bases and the J segment 12 bases; nucleotides outside the gene matches: 14. CDR3 nucleotide sequence: TGTGCCAGCAGCCCCCTGGGTCTAGCGGGATCGCGGTACTTC. This gives the protein CASSPLGLAGSRYF.

The rearrangement joins TRBV18 to TRBJ2-7; 11 bases agree with TRBD1. This CDR3 is built from 15 residues. V trimming: 2 bases; J trimming: 4 bases; junction bases outside the gene matches: 4. Looked up from germline, CDR1 is KGHSH and CDR2 is LQKENI. The CDR3 bases are TGTGCCAGCTCACCAACCGGGACAGGGGGGTACGAGCAGTACTTC. Its translation is CASSPTGTGGYEQYF.

The chain joins TRBV4-2 to TRBJ2-1; D is ambiguous. Germline CDR1 is LGHNA and CDR2 is YNFKEQ. V lost 0 bases and J 7 bases, leaving 19 bases between the germline ends. There are 17 residues in the CDR3. The CDR3 here is CASSQEGRLERSNEQFF. The CDR3, as DNA: TGTGCCAGCAGCCAAGAAGGTCGGCTAGAACGTTCGAATGAGCAGTTCTTC.

The rearrangement links TRBV5-5 to TRBJ2-5, with a weak D call TRBD2 (5 bases). Germline CDR1 is SGHKS and CDR2 is YYEKEE (reference sequence). The V end was cut by 3 bases, the J end by 0 bases, with 9 bases between. The CDR3 runs to 14 residues. The CDR3 DNA reads TGTGCCAGCAGCTCCGGAGGAAACCAAGAGACCCAGTACTTC. This sequence encodes CASSSGGNQETQYF.

The rearrangement joins TRBV19 to TRBJ1-2; D is uncertain. Between the trimmed V and J ends, which lost 1 base and 7 bases, there was a span of 10 bases. The CDR3 is 13 residues long. From germline, CDR1 is LNHDA and CDR2 SQIVND (reference sequence). The CDR3 loop is CASSIGRLSGYTF. In DNA, the CDR3 is TGTGCCAGTAGTATAGGACGACTCTCTGGCTACACCTTC. The full variable domain, in which reference TRBV19 and TRBJ1-2 provide the parts outside the CDR3, is DGGITQSPKYLFRKEGQNVTLSCEQNLNHDAMYWYRQDPGQGLRLIYYSQIVNDFQKGDIAEGYSVSREKKESFPLTVTSAQKNPTAFYLCASSIGRLSGYTFGSGTRLTVV.

This clone was recorded once. This chain uses TRBV19 with TRBJ1-1, with D unclear. The CDR3 is 15 amino acids. The germline V gene encodes CDR1 LNHDA and CDR2 SQIVND (reference sequence). Trimming removed 5 bases at V and 0 bases at J, with 13 bases between. DNA of the CDR3: TGTGCCAGTAGTCGCAGGCAGTTTATGAACACTGAAGCTTTCTTT. This codes for CASSRRQFMNTEAFF.

Many counts were recorded for this clone. V usage is TRBV6-5 and J usage is TRBJ2-2; a possible D gene is TRBD2 (6 bases). V dropped 7 bases and J dropped 2 bases, with 14 bases sitting between them. The length of the CDR3 is 15 residues. Germline V CDR1 and CDR2: MNHEY, SVGAGI. The CDR3 here is CASNSGSLNTGELFF. The DNA for the CDR3 is TGTGCCAGCAACTCCGGGAGTTTAAACACCGGGGAGCTGTTTTTT.

The chain uses TRBV7-2 and TRBJ2-7, with 7 bases lining up with TRBD2. The CDR3 extends over 15 amino acids. The V segment lost 1 base and the J segment 0 bases; nucleotides outside the gene matches: 3. CDR1 is SGHTA and CDR2 is FQGNSA in the germline V gene. The CDR3 nucleotides are TGTGCCAGCAGCTTAGGCGGGGGAAGCTCCTACGAGCAGTACTTC. This sequence encodes CASSLGGGSSYEQYF.

This clone was counted many times. The chain carries TRBV7-9 and TRBJ2-7; 7 nucleotides align to TRBD2. V lost 6 bases and J lost 6; bases outside the gene matches: 11. Germline-derived CDR1 and CDR2 are SEHNR and FQNEAQ (reference sequence). The CDR3 is 14 residues long. The CDR3 nucleotides read TGTGCCAGCAGGCCTAGCGGTGTGGGGCTCGAGCAGTACTTC. Protein sequence: CASRPSGVGLEQYF.

This clone was recorded once. This chain links TRBV6-1 with TRBJ1-6; 7 nucleotides line up with TRBD1. CDR1 and CDR2 from the germline V gene are MNHNS and SASEGT. The trim removed 9 bases at V and 9 bases at J, leaving 14 bases unmatched. This CDR3 is 15 amino acids long. The CDR3 is CASHGRQGVGSPLHF. The CDR3 DNA is TGTGCCAGTCACGGCCGACAGGGCGTCGGTTCACCCCTCCACTTT.

The V and J genes are TRBV6-5 and TRBJ1-5; a weak D match, TRBD1 (5 bases). With 6 bases removed from V and 1 base from J, the gap between germline ends came to 13 bases. Germline lookup yields CDR1 MNHEY and CDR2 SVGAGI. CDR3 size: 15 residues. In nucleotides, the CDR3 is TGTGCCAGCAGGACCTCAGGGTTAAGCAATCAGCCCCAGCATTTT. As protein: CASRTSGLSNQPQHF.

A single count supports this clone. This chain connects TRBV14 to TRBJ1-1; D gene ambiguous. The germline gives CDR1 SGHDN, CDR2 FVKESK. The length of the CDR3 is 15 residues. V dropped 2 bases and J dropped 3 bases, with 13 bases sitting between them. CDR3 region: CASSQMSYEYTEAFF. DNA of the CDR3: TGTGCCAGCAGCCAAATGTCGTATGAGTACACTGAAGCTTTCTTT.